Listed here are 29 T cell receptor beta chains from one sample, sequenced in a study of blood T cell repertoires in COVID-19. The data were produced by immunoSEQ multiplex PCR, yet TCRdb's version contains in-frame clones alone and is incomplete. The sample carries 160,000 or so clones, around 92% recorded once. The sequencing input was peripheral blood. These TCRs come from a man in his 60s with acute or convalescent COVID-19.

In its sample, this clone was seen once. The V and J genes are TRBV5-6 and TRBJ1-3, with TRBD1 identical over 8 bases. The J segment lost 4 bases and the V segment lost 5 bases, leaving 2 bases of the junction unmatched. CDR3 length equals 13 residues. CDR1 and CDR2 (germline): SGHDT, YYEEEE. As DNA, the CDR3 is TGTGCCAGCAGGAGACAGGGGGGAAACACCATATATTTT. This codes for CASRRQGGNTIYF.

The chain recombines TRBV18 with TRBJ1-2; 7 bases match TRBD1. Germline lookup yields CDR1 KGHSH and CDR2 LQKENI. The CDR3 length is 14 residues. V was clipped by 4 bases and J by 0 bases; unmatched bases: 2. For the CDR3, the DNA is TGTGCCAGCTCACGACAGGGTTCTAACTATGGCTACACCTTC. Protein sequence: CASSRQGSNYGYTF.

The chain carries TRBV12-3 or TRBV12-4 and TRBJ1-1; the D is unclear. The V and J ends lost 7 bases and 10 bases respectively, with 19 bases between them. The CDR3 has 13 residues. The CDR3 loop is CASNLGMRMSAFF. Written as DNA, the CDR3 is TGTGCCAGCAATCTAGGTATGCGGATGTCAGCTTTCTTT.

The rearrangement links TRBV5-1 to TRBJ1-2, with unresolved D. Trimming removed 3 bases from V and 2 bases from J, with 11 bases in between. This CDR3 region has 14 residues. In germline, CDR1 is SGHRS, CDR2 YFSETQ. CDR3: CASSSGEGNYGYTF. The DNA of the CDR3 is TGCGCCAGCAGCTCCGGGGAGGGAAACTATGGCTACACCTTC.

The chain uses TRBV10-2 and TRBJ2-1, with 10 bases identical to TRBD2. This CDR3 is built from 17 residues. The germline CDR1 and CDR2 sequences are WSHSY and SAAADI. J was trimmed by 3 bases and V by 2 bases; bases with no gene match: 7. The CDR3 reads CASSERITSGDYNEQFF. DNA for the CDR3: TGCGCCAGCAGTGAGAGAATAACTAGCGGGGACTACAATGAGCAGTTCTTC.

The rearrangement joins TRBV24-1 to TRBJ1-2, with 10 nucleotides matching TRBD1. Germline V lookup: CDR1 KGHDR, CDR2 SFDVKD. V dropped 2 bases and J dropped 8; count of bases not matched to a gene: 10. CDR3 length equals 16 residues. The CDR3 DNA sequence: TGTGCCACCAGTGATTCCAGGTCGGGACAGGGGAACGGCTACACCTTC. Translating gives CATSDSRSGQGNGYTF.

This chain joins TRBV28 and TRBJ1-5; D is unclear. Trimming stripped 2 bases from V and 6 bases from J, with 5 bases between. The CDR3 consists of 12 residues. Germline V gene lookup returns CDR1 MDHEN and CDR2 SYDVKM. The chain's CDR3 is CASSLVGQPQHF. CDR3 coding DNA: TGTGCCAGCAGTTTAGTCGGTCAGCCCCAGCATTTT.

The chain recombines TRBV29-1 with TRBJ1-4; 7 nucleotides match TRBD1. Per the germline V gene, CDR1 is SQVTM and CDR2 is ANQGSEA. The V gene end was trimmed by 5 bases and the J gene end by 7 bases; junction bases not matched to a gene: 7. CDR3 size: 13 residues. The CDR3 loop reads CSVQRQGGEKLFF. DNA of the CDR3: TGCAGCGTTCAGAGACAGGGTGGTGAAAAACTGTTTTTT. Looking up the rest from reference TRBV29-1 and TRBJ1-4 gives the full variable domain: SAVISQKPSRDICQRGTSLTIQCQVDSQVTMMFWYRQQPGQSLTLIATANQGSEATYESGFVIDKFPISRPNLTFSTLTVSNMSPEDSSIYLCSVQRQGGEKLFFGSGTQLSVL.

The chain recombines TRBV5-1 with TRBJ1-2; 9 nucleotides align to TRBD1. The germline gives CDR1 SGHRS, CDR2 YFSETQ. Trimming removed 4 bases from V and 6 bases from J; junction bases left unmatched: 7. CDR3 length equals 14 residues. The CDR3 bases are TGCGCCAGCAGCGTGGGACAGGGTATCGATGGCTACACCTTC. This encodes CASSVGQGIDGYTF.

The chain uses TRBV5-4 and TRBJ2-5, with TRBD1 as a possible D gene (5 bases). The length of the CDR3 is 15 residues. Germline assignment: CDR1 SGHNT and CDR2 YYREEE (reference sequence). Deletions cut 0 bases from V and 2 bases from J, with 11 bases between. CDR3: CASSLVTGKQETQYF. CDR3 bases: TGTGCCAGCAGCTTGGTTACAGGAAAACAAGAGACCCAGTACTTC. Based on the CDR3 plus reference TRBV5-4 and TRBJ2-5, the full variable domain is ETGVTQSPTHLIKTRGQQVTLRCSSQSGHNTVSWYQQALGQGPQFIFQYYREEENGRGNFPPRFSGLQFPNYSSELNVNALELDDSALYLCASSLVTGKQETQYFGPGTRLLVL.

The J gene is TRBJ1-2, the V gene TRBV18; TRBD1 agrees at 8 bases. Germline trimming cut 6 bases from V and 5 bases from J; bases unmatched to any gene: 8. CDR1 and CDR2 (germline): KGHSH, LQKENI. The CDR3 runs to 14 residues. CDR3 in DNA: TGTGCCAGCTCGACGGACAGGGTTCGGTATGGCTACACCTTC. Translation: CASSTDRVRYGYTF.

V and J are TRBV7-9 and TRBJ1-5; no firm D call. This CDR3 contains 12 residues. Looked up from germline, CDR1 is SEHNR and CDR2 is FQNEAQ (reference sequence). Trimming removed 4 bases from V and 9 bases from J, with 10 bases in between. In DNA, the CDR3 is TGTGCCAGCAGCTCTCAAACGGGGCCCCAGCATTTT. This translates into CASSSQTGPQHF.

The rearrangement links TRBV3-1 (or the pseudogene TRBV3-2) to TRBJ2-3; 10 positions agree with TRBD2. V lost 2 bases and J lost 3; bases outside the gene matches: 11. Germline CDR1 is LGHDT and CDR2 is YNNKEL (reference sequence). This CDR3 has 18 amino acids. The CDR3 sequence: CASSQKPAGGLGTDTQYF. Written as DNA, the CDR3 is TGTGCCAGCAGCCAAAAGCCAGCGGGGGGGCTTGGTACAGATACGCAGTATTTT.

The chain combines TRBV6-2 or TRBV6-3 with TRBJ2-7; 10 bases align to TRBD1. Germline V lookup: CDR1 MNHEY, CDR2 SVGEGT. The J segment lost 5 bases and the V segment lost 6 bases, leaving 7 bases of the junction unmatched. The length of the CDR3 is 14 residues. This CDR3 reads CASSRETGGDEQYF. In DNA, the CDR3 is TGTGCCAGCAGCAGAGAGACAGGGGGCGACGAGCAGTACTTC.

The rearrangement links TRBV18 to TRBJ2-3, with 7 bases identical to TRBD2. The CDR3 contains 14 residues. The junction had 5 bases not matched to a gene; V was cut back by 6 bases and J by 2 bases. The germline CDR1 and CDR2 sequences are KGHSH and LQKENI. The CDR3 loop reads CASSPAGLTDTQYF. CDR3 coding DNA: TGTGCCAGCTCCCCAGCGGGGCTCACAGATACGCAGTATTTT.

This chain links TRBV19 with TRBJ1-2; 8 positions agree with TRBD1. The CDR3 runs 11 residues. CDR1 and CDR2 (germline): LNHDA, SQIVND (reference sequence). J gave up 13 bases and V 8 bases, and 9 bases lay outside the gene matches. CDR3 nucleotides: TGTGCCAGTTGGGGGACAGGCCGGCTCACCTTC. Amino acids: CASWGTGRLTF.

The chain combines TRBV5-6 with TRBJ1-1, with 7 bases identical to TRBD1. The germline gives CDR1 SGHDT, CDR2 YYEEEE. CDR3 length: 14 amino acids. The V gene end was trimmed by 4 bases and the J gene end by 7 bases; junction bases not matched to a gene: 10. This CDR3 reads CASSRQRGQGEAFF. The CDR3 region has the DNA TGTGCCAGCAGCCGTCAGAGGGGGCAAGGTGAAGCTTTCTTT.

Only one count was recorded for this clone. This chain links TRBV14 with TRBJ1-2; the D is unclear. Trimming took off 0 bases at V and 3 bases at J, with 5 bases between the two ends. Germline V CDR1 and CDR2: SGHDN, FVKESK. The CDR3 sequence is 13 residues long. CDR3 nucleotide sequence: TGTGCCAGCAGCCAAGACCATTACTATGGCTACACCTTC. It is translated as CASSQDHYYGYTF.

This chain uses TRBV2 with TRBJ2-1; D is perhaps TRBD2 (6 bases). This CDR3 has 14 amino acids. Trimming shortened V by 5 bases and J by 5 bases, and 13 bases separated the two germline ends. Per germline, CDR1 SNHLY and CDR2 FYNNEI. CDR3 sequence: CASSYAGRDNEQFF. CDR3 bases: TGTGCCAGCAGTTACGCGGGGAGAGACAATGAGCAGTTCTTC.

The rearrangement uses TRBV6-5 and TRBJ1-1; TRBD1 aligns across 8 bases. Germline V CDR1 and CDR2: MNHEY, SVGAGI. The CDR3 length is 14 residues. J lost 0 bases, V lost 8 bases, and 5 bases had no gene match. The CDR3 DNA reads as TGTGCCAGCGGGACAGGTTTCATGAACACTGAAGCTTTCTTT. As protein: CASGTGFMNTEAFF.

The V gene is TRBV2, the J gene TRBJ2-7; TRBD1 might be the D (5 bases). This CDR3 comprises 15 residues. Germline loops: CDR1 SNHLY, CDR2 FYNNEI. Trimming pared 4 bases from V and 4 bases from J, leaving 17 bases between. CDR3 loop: CASSGPEGAIYEQYF. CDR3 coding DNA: TGTGCCAGCAGTGGACCCGAAGGGGCCATTTACGAGCAGTACTTC.

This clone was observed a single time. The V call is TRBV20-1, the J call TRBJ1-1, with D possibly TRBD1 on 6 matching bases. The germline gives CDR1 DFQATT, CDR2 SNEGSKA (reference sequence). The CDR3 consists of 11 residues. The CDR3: CRLKGGAEAFF. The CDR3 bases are TGCAGACTGAAAGGGGGAGCTGAAGCTTTCTTT.

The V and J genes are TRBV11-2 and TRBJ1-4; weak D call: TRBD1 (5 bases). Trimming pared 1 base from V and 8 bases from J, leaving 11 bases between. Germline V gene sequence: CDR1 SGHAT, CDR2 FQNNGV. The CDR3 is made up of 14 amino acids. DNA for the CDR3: TGTGCCAGCAGCTTAGGGTTGGGGGGAGAAAAACTGTTTTTT. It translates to CASSLGLGGEKLFF.

The CDR3 nucleotides are TGTGCCAGCAGTTACTCGAGATTCAAAAACTATGGCTACACCTTC. Its translation is CASSYSRFKNYGYTF. The V gene is TRBV6-5, the J gene TRBJ1-2; no reliable D call. CDR3 length: 15 amino acids. The germline V gene encodes CDR1 MNHEY and CDR2 SVGAGI. Trimming cost V 0 bases and J 2 bases, with 10 bases left between them.

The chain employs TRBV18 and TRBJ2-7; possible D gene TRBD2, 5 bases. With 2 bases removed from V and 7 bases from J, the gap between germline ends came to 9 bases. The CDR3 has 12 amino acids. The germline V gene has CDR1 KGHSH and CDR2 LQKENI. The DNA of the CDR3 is TGTGCCAGCTCACCAGACCGGGATGAGCAGTACTTC. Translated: CASSPDRDEQYF.

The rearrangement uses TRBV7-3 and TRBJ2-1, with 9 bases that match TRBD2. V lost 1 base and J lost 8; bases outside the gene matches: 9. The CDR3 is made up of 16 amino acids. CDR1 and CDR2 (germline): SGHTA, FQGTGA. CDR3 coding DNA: TGTGCCAGCAGCTTAAAAGTCGCGGGGGGGCCGGATGAGCAGTTCTTC. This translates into CASSLKVAGGPDEQFF. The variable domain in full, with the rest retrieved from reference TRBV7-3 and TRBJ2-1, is GAGVSQTPSNKVTEKGKYVELRCDPISGHTALYWYRQSLGQGPEFLIYFQGTGAADDSGLPNDRFFAVRPEGSVSTLKIQRTERGDSAVYLCASSLKVAGGPDEQFFGPGTRLTVL.

The DNA for the CDR3 is TGCGCCAGCAGTTCCACAGCGGGAAGTGAAGCTTTCTTT. This sequence encodes CASSSTAGSEAFF. The V gene is TRBV5-1, the J gene TRBJ1-1; D not certain. Trimming pared 5 bases from V and 7 bases from J, leaving 15 bases between. The V gene's germline CDR1 is SGHRS and CDR2 YFSETQ. This CDR3 has 13 amino acids.

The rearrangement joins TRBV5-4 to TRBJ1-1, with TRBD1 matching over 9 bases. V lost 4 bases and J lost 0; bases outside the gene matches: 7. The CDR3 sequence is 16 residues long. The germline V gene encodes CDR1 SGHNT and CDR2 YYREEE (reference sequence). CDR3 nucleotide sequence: TGTGCCAGCAGCGCCCCGACAGGGGGGATGAACACTGAAGCTTTCTTT. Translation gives CASSAPTGGMNTEAFF. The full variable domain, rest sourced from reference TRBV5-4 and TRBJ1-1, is ETGVTQSPTHLIKTRGQQVTLRCSSQSGHNTVSWYQQALGQGPQFIFQYYREEENGRGNFPPRFSGLQFPNYSSELNVNALELDDSALYLCASSAPTGGMNTEAFFGQGTRLTVV.

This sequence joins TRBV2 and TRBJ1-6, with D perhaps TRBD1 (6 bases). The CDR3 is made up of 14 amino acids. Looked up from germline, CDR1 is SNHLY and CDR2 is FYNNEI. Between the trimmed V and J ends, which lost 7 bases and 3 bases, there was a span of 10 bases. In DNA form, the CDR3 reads TGTGCCAGCATACCAGGGGTCTATAATTCACCCCTCCACTTT. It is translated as CASIPGVYNSPLHF.